This TCR beta chain was observed in a study of blood T cell repertoires in COVID-19. How the authors handled the data: Amplifying reference gene primers gave estimates of nucleated cell counts. Data came from immunoSEQ multiplex PCR; TCRdb stores just in-frame clones and leaves some out. The V and J calls and the clone size are those of that table, but D and trimming were determined from the DNA. Among 250,000 to 350,000 clones listed, about 92% were seen once. V lost 4 bases to trimming and J lost 0 bases, with 12 bases between them. Germline CDR1 reads SNHLY; CDR2 reads FYNNEI. CDR3 size: 15 residues. Recruits, aged about 18 to 89 years, lived in 20 to 30 US areas. Grouping used clinical history reported by participants in a survey and questionnaire.

This receptor was identified in a woman aged 25 to 39 who had recovered from COVID-19. The chain employs TRBV2 and TRBJ1-1; D is possibly TRBD1 (6 bases). The sequenced sample was PBMCs or T cells enriched from blood (not recorded which). The CDR3 DNA follows: TGTGCCAGCAGTGGAAAGGACAGAATGAACACTGAAGCTTTCTTT. It translates to CASSGKDRMNTEAFF.